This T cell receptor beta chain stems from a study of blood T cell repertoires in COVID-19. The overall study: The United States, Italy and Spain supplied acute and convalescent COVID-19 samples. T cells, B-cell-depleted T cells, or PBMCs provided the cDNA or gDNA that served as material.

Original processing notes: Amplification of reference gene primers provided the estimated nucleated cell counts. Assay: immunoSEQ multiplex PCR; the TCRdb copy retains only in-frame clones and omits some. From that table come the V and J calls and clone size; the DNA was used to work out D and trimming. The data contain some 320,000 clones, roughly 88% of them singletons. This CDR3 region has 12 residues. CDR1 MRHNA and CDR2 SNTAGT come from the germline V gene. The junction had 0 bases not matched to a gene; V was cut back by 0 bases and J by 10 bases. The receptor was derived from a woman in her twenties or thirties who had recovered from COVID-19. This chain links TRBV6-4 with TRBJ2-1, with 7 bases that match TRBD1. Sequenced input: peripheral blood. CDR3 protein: CASSDSRGEQFF. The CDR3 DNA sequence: TGTGCCAGCAGTGACTCCAGGGGGGAGCAGTTCTTC.